Below, 30 T cell receptor beta chains from the same sample are listed, as sequenced in a study of human T cells and chemical hapten exposure. MiXCR, applied by TCRdb to the RACE reads, yields one record per CDR3 protein. The sample carries some 50,000 distinct CDR3 sequences, 9.3% recorded once. Stated time point: patch test 1, 2 weeks after DPC sensitization. Stated treatment: therapeutic diphenylcyclopropenone sensitization with weekly scalp DPC. The material sequenced was whole blood, taken in connection with sensitization to the hapten diphenylcyclopropenone (DPC). The source of these receptors is a woman between 40 and 50 years old with alopecia areata. Some clones in this sample may be carry-over from other donors' samples.

This clonotype was seen repeatedly, ten times or more. The rearrangement uses TRBV4-3 and TRBJ2-5, with TRBD2 identical over 15 bases. This CDR3 is built from 20 residues. V shed 4 bases, J shed 0 bases, and the junction held 12 bases outside the gene matches. The germline CDR1 and CDR2 sequences are LGHNA and YSLEER. CDR3 protein: CASSPGLAGGKNVYQETQYF. In nucleotides, the CDR3 is TGCGCCAGCAGCCCGGGACTAGCGGGGGGCAAGAACGTTTACCAAGAGACCCAGTACTTC.

The chain recombines TRBV5-6 with TRBJ2-2; D is perhaps TRBD2 (5 bases). Germline V lookup: CDR1 SGHDT, CDR2 YYEEEE. The CDR3 spans 14 residues. The V and J ends lost 5 bases and 6 bases respectively, with 14 bases between them. DNA of the CDR3: TGTGCCAGCAGTTCCCGCGGACTGGCCGGGGAGCTGTTTTTT. Its translation is CASSSRGLAGELFF.

In this sample, this clonotype turned up many times. The rearrangement links TRBV6-2 or TRBV6-3 to TRBJ1-2, with D possibly being TRBD1 (6 bases). V lost 4 bases and J 3 bases, leaving 9 bases between the germline ends. The CDR3 sequence is 13 residues long. The germline V gene has CDR1 MNHEY and CDR2 SVGEGT. The CDR3 nucleotides read TGTGCCAGCAGTTCCCAGGGGCACTATGGCTACACCTTC. This codes for CASSSQGHYGYTF.

The rearrangement uses TRBV28 and TRBJ2-7; 8 nucleotides match TRBD2. This CDR3 has 16 residues. CDR1 is MDHEN and CDR2 is SYDVKM in the germline V gene. The V gene end was trimmed by 5 bases and the J gene end by 5 bases; junction bases not matched to a gene: 14. CDR3 loop: CASSPERGRVGDEQYF. The CDR3 DNA sequence: TGTGCCAGCAGTCCCGAGCGGGGGCGCGTAGGCGACGAGCAGTACTTC.

This clonotype has ten or more counts. V and J are TRBV6-6 and TRBJ1-4; perhaps TRBD1 as D (6 bases). Trimming left V 7 bases short and J 6 bases short, with 15 bases between. Per the germline V gene, CDR1 is MNHNY and CDR2 is SVGAGI (reference sequence). The CDR3 consists of 14 residues. CDR3 amino acids: CASTPRGGDEKLFF. The CDR3 DNA follows: TGTGCCAGCACCCCACGAGGGGGGGATGAAAAACTGTTTTTT.

This clonotype was recorded at least ten times. This chain connects TRBV6-2 or TRBV6-3 to TRBJ2-5; 8 bases match TRBD2. This CDR3 has 16 residues. V shed 2 bases, J shed 2 bases, and the junction held 7 bases outside the gene matches. Germline-derived CDR1 and CDR2 are MNHEY and SVGEGT. Written as DNA, the CDR3 is TGTGCCAGCAGTTACGCCGTCGGGGGGGGTCAAGAGACCCAGTACTTC. Its protein product is CASSYAVGGGQETQYF.

The sample holds one count of this clonotype. CDR3 sequence: CSANRDTYEQYF. The CDR3 DNA follows: TGCAGTGCCAACCGGGACACCTACGAGCAGTACTTC. The gene calls are TRBV20-1 and TRBJ2-7; perhaps TRBD1 as D (6 bases). Trimming took off 6 bases at V and 2 bases at J, with 11 bases between the two ends. The germline V gene encodes CDR1 DFQATT and CDR2 SNEGSKA (reference sequence). The CDR3 sequence is 12 residues long.

This clonotype was detected ten times or more. V is TRBV2 and J is TRBJ2-1; 8 positions match TRBD1. The length of the CDR3 is 22 residues. Germline V CDR1 and CDR2: SNHLY, FYNNEI. The trim removed 10 bases at V and 0 bases at J, leaving 29 bases unmatched. In DNA form, the CDR3 reads TGTGCCACAGCATATGCAGGGGGCGCGTCCGACCGGAGTTTGAGCTCCTACAATGAGCAGTTCTTC. Its translation: CATAYAGGASDRSLSSYNEQFF.

The gene calls are TRBV12-5 and TRBJ1-1, with D possibly matching TRBD1 (5 bases). V was trimmed by 6 bases and J by 4 bases, leaving 15 bases between them. CDR1 and CDR2 from the germline V gene are LGHNT and FRNRAP. The CDR3 contains 14 residues. The chain's CDR3 is CASGFRAGGTEAFF. CDR3 coding DNA: TGTGCTAGTGGATTCAGGGCCGGAGGCACTGAAGCTTTCTTT.

At least ten counts were recorded for this clonotype. The rearrangement links TRBV20-1 to TRBJ2-3, with a tentative D call TRBD2 (5 bases). This CDR3 has 14 amino acids. The germline CDR1 and CDR2 sequences are DFQATT and SNEGSKA (reference sequence). V was pared by 5 bases and J by 0 bases, with 12 bases between. This CDR3 is CSALDLLSTDTQYF. The CDR3 nucleotides read TGCAGTGCTCTGGACTTACTTAGCACAGATACGCAGTATTTT.

This clonotype was counted many times. The chain carries TRBV7-3 and TRBJ2-2, with unresolved D. Germline CDR1 and CDR2: SGHTA and FQGTGA. V lost 5 bases and J 7 bases, leaving 11 bases between the germline ends. This CDR3 is built from 13 residues. The CDR3 reads CASSTRTHGELFF. The CDR3 coding sequence is TGTGCCAGCAGCACTCGGACCCACGGGGAGCTGTTTTTT.

V gene TRBV9 combines with J gene TRBJ2-7; 7 positions match TRBD2. V shed 0 bases, J shed 4 bases, and the junction held 4 bases outside the gene matches. Germline CDR1 SGDLS, CDR2 YYNGEE. The CDR3 runs 14 residues. The CDR3 spells CASSVAASGYEQYF. The CDR3 bases are TGTGCCAGCAGCGTAGCGGCTAGCGGTTACGAGCAGTACTTC.

This clonotype was seen many times. The CDR3 reads CSASGGSPHEQYF. The CDR3 DNA follows: TGCAGTGCTAGCGGGGGATCACCTCACGAGCAGTACTTC. This chain joins TRBV20-1 and TRBJ2-7, with D possibly TRBD2 on 6 matching bases. Germline loops: CDR1 DFQATT, CDR2 SNEGSKA (reference sequence). The CDR3 contains 13 residues. Trimming pared 3 bases from V and 5 bases from J, leaving 14 bases between.

Written as DNA, the CDR3 is TGTGCCAGCAGCACAACGTCTGGAGAGACCCAGTACTTC. It specifies CASSTTSGETQYF. This chain uses TRBV7-2 with TRBJ2-5; D call uncertain. V was shortened by 5 bases and J by 4 bases, with 11 bases between the two germline ends. This CDR3 is 13 amino acids long. CDR1 is SGHTA and CDR2 is FQGNSA in the germline V gene.

V and J are TRBV7-9 and TRBJ2-7; D is uncertain. Trimming stripped 0 bases from V and 2 bases from J, with 5 bases between. CDR1 and CDR2 (germline): SEHNR, FQNEAQ (reference sequence). This CDR3 is built from 13 residues. In DNA form, the CDR3 reads TGTGCCAGCAGCTTAGCAGACACCTACGAGCAGTACTTC. Translated, it gives CASSLADTYEQYF. Full variable domain (outside the CDR3, taken from reference TRBV7-9 and TRBJ2-7): DTGVSQNPRHKITKRGQNVTFRCDPISEHNRLYWYRQTLGQGPEFLTYFQNEAQLEKSRLLSDRFSAERPKGSFSTLEIQRTEQGDSAMYLCASSLADTYEQYFGPGTRLTVT.

In its sample, this clonotype was seen many times. The chain employs TRBV28 and TRBJ2-7; D unclear. The CDR3 is made up of 11 amino acids. In germline, CDR1 is MDHEN, CDR2 SYDVKM. Between the trimmed V and J ends, which lost 3 bases and 4 bases, there was a span of 4 bases. The CDR3 nucleotides read TGTGCCAGCAGTTTTGCGTACGAGCAGTACTTC. Translated, it gives CASSFAYEQYF.

This clonotype was seen only a few times. The chain carries TRBV20-1 and TRBJ1-1; possible D gene TRBD1, 6 bases. Trimming took off 5 bases at V and 10 bases at J, with 17 bases between the two ends. The CDR3 totals 12 residues. The germline CDR1 and CDR2 sequences are DFQATT and SNEGSKA (reference sequence). The CDR3 coding sequence is TGCAGTGCTCCTATCTCAGGGGCTAGAGCTTTCTTT. Protein product: CSAPISGARAFF.

Details on this clonotype: A single base separates this from a much larger clone, so it may be a read error. V is TRBV12-3 or TRBV12-4 and J is TRBJ2-3; 11 bases match TRBD2. CDR3 size: 15 residues. This CDR3 reads CPSSQPSGGKYTQYF. The CDR3 nucleotides are TGTCCCAGCAGCCAACCTAGCGGGGGGAAATATACGCAGTATTTT.

This clonotype appeared many times. V usage is TRBV3-1 and J usage is TRBJ2-2, with a possible D match to TRBD2 (6 bases). The CDR3 is made up of 15 amino acids. V lost 4 bases to trimming and J lost 6 bases, with 15 bases between them. Per the germline V gene, CDR1 is LGHDT and CDR2 is YNNKEL (reference sequence). CDR3 sequence reads: CASSRAGIGSGELFF. Written as DNA, the CDR3 is TGTGCCAGCAGCCGCGCGGGGATTGGGTCCGGGGAGCTGTTTTTT.

V and J are TRBV5-1 and TRBJ2-1; D remains ambiguous. The CDR3 length is 12 residues. The germline gives CDR1 SGHRS, CDR2 YFSETQ. V lost 2 bases, J lost 8 bases, and 8 bases lay in between. The CDR3 protein is CASSFSGDEQFF. The CDR3 nucleotides read TGCGCCAGCAGCTTCTCTGGGGATGAGCAGTTCTTC.

This clonotype was counted a few times. The chain joins TRBV7-9 to TRBJ1-1; D unclear. The germline V gene encodes CDR1 SEHNR and CDR2 FQNEAQ (reference sequence). The CDR3 sequence is 14 residues long. Trimming shortened V by 5 bases and J by 1 base, and 11 bases separated the two germline ends. CDR3 amino acids: CASSLGAENTEAFF. As DNA, the CDR3 is TGTGCCAGCAGCCTCGGCGCAGAGAACACTGAAGCTTTCTTT.

This chain links TRBV9 with TRBJ1-3; tentative D call: TRBD1 (5 bases). The CDR3 has 17 amino acids. Trimming took off 0 bases at V and 1 base at J, with 14 bases between the two ends. Germline V gene data show CDR1 as SGDLS and CDR2 as YYNGEE. CDR3 bases: TGTGCCAGCAGCGTAGTGCCCGGGACCACTTCTGGAAACACCATATATTTT. This encodes CASSVVPGTTSGNTIYF.

In its sample, this clonotype was seen once. V usage is TRBV5-5 and J usage is TRBJ2-5; 8 bases match TRBD1. The V gene's germline CDR1 is SGHKS and CDR2 YYEKEE (reference sequence). V was pared by 3 bases and J by 2 bases, with 6 bases of the junction left unmatched. The CDR3 sequence is 15 residues long. The CDR3 reads CASSSLTGAQETQYF. In nucleotides, the CDR3 is TGTGCCAGCAGCTCCCTGACAGGGGCACAAGAGACCCAGTACTTC.

This clonotype came up many times. V gene TRBV5-1 combines with J gene TRBJ2-7; D gene uncertain. Per the germline V gene, CDR1 is SGHRS and CDR2 is YFSETQ. Between the trimmed V and J ends, which lost 0 bases and 0 bases, there was a span of 7 bases. The CDR3 runs to 14 residues. The CDR3 is CASSLGSSSYEQYF. CDR3 sequence (DNA): TGCGCCAGCAGCTTGGGGAGTAGCTCCTACGAGCAGTACTTC.

The chain combines TRBV6-2 or TRBV6-3 with TRBJ1-6; D ambiguous. This CDR3 contains 15 residues. Germline V CDR1 and CDR2: MNHEY, SVGEGT. V lost 5 bases and J lost 9, with 17 bases in between. The CDR3 protein is CASSRGGKFGSPLHF. The CDR3 DNA reads TGTGCCAGCAGTCGCGGAGGGAAGTTTGGTTCACCCCTCCACTTT.

In its sample, this clonotype was seen many times. V is TRBV19 and J is TRBJ1-2; 7 positions match TRBD1. V lost 5 bases and J lost 10; bases outside the gene matches: 7. Germline CDR1 LNHDA, CDR2 SQIVND (reference sequence). This CDR3 comprises 12 residues. In DNA form, the CDR3 reads TGTGCCAGTAGTGTAACTACAGGGGCCTACACCTTC. It specifies CASSVTTGAYTF.

The V and J genes are TRBV2 and TRBJ2-7; D unresolved. With 4 bases removed from V and 3 bases from J, the gap between germline ends came to 19 bases. The CDR3 contains 16 residues. The germline V gene has CDR1 SNHLY and CDR2 FYNNEI. CDR3 sequence (DNA): TGTGCCAGCAGTGCCCTACACCCTGCCCCCAGCTACGAGCAGTACTTC. Its protein product is CASSALHPAPSYEQYF.

Ten or more counts support this clonotype. The chain employs TRBV29-1 and TRBJ1-1; the D gene is possibly TRBD1 (5 bases). The germline V gene encodes CDR1 SQVTM and CDR2 ANQGSEA. Trimming took 6 bases from V and 0 from J, leaving 20 bases between them. The CDR3 covers 16 residues. DNA for the CDR3: TGCAGCGTGACCGTCAGGGTCGGGTCCATGAACACTGAAGCTTTCTTT. Its translation: CSVTVRVGSMNTEAFF.

This clonotype has a count of ten or more. The chain combines TRBV28 with TRBJ2-1, with TRBD2 identical over 8 bases. The junction had 5 bases not matched to a gene; V was cut back by 3 bases and J by 7 bases. The CDR3 totals 14 residues. Looked up from germline, CDR1 is MDHEN and CDR2 is SYDVKM. CDR3 DNA sequence: TGTGCCAGCAGTTTGGCCTTAGCGGGGAATGAGCAGTTCTTC. Translation gives CASSLALAGNEQFF. Using reference TRBV28 and TRBJ2-1 for the parts outside the CDR3, the full variable domain is DVKVTQSSRYLVKRTGEKVFLECVQDMDHENMFWYRQDPGLGLRLIYFSYDVKMKEKGDIPEGYSVSREKKERFSLILESASTNQTSMYLCASSLALAGNEQFFGPGTRLTVL.

This clonotype was recorded at least ten times. The V and J genes are TRBV18 and TRBJ1-3; no clear D. This CDR3 comprises 16 residues. Germline assignment: CDR1 KGHSH and CDR2 LQKENI. Deletions cut 2 bases from V and 2 bases from J, with 13 bases between. The CDR3, as DNA: TGTGCCAGCTCACCAAACCTAGGAAGCACTGGAAACACCATATATTTT. Translated: CASSPNLGSTGNTIYF. The whole variable domain, filled in from reference TRBV18 and TRBJ1-3, reads NAGVMQNPRHLVRRRGQEARLRCSPMKGHSHVYWYRQLPEEGLKFMVYLQKENIIDESGMPKERFSAEFPKEGPSILRIQQVVRGDSAAYFCASSPNLGSTGNTIYFGEGSWLTVV.